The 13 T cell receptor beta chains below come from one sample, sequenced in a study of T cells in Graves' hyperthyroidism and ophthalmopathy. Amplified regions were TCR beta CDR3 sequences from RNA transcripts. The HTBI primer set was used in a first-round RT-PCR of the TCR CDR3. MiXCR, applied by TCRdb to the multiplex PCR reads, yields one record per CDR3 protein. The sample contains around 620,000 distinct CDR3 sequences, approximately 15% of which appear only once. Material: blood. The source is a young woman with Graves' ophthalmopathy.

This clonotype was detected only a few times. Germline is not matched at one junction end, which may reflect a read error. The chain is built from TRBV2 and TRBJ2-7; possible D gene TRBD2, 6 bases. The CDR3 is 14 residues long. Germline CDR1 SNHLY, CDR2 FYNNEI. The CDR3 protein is CASSARRDSYEQHF. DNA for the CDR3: TGTGCCAGCAGTGCTCGGCGGGACTCCTACGAGCAGCACTTC.

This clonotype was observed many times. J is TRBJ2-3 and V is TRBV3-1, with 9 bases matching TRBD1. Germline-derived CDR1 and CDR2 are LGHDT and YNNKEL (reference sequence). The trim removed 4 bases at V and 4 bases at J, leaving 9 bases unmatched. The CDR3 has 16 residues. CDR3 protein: CASSLPGQGQADTQYF. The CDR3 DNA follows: TGTGCCAGCAGCCTTCCCGGACAGGGGCAGGCAGATACGCAGTATTTT.

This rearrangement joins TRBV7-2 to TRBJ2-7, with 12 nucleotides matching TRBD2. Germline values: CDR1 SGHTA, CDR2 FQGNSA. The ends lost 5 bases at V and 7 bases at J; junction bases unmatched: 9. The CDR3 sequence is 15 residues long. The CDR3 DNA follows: TGTGCCAGCAGCCCGCGGACTAGCGGGAACGCAGAGCAGTACTTC. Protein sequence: CASSPRTSGNAEQYF.

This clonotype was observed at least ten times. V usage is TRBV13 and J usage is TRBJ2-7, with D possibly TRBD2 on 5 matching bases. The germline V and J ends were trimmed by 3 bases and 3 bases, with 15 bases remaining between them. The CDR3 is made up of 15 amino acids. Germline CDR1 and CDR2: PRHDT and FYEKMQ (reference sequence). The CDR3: CASSFGNGPIYEQYF. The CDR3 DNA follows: TGTGCCAGCAGCTTCGGGAACGGTCCCATCTACGAGCAGTACTTC.

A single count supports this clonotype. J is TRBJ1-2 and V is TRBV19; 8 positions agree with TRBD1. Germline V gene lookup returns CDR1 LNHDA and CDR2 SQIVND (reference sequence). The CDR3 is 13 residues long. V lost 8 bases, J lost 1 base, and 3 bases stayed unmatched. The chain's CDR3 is CASRTGNNYGYTF. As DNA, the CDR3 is TGTGCCAGTCGGACAGGGAATAACTATGGCTACACCTTC.

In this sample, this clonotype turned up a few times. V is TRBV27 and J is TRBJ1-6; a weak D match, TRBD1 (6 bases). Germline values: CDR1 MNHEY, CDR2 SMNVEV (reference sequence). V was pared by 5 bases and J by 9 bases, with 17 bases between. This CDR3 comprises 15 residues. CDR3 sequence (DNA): TGTGCCAGCAGTCCGCGGGGGGCCGGGGGTTCACCCCTCCACTTT. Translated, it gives CASSPRGAGGSPLHF.

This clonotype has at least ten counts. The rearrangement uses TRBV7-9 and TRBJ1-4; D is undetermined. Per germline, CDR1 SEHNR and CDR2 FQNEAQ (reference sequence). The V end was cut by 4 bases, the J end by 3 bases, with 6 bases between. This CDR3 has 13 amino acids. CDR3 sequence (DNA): TGTGCCAGCAGCTCAAACGCTAATGAAAAACTGTTTTTT. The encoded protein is CASSSNANEKLFF. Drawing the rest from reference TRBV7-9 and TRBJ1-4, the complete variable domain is DTGVSQNPRHKITKRGQNVTFRCDPISEHNRLYWYRQTLGQGPEFLTYFQNEAQLEKSRLLSDRFSAERPKGSFSTLEIQRTEQGDSAMYLCASSSNANEKLFFGSGTQLSVL.

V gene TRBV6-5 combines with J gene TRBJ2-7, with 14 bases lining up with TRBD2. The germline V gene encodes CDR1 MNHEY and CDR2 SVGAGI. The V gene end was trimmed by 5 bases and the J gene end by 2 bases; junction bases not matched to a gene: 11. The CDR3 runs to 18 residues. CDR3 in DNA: TGTGCCAGCAGTACTCGCGGGGGACTAGCGGGAGTACCCTACGAGCAGTACTTC. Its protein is CASSTRGGLAGVPYEQYF.

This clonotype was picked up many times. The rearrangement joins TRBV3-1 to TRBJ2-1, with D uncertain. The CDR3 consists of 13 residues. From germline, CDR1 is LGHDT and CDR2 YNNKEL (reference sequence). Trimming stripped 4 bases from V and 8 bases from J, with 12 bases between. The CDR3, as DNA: TGTGCCAGCAGCCGACCTTTGTTACATGAGCAGTTCTTC. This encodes CASSRPLLHEQFF.

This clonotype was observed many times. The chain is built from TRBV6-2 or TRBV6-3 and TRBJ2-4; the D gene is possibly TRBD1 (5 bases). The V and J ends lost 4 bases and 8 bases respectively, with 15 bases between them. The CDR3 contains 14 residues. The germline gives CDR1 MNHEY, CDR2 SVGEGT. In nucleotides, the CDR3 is TGTGCCAGCAGTTCCCCTGGGCAGGGTGACATTCAGTACTTC. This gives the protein CASSSPGQGDIQYF.

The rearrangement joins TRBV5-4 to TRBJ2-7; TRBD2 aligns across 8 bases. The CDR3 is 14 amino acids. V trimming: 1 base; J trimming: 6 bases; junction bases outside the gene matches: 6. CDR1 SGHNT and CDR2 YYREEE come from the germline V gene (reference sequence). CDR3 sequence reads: CASSLLGTSGEQYF. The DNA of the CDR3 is TGTGCCAGCAGCTTGTTGGGGACTAGTGGCGAGCAGTACTTC.

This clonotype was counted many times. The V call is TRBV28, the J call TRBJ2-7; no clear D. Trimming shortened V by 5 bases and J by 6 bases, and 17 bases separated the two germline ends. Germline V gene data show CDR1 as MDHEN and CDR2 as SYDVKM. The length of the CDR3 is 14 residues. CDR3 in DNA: TGTGCCAGCAGTGTGCCGGGCCTCATTTCCGAGCAGTACTTC. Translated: CASSVPGLISEQYF.

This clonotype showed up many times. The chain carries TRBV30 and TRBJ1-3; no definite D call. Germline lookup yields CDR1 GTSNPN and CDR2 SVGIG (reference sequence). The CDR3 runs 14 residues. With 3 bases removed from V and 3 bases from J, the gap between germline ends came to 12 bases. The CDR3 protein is CAWSTRPGGNTIYF. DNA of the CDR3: TGTGCCTGGAGCACCCGTCCGGGTGGAAACACCATATATTTT.